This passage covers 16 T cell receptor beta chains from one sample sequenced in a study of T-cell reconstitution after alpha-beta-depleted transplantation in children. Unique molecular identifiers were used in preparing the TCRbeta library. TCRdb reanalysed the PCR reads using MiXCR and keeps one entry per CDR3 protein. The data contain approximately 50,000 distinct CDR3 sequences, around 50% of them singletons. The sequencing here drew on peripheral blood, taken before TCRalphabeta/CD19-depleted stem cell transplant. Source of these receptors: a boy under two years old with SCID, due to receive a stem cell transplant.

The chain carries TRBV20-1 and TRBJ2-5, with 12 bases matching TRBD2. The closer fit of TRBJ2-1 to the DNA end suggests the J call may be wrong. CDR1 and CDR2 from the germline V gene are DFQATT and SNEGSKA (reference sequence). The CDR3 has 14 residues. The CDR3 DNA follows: TGCAGTGCCGCCAGCGGGACTAGCGGGAATGAGCAGTTCTTC. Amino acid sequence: CSAASGTSGNEQFF.

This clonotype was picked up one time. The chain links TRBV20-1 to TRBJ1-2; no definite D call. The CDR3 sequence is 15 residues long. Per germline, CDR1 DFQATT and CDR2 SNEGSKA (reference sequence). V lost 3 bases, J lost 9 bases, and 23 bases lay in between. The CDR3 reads CSASPPGLGYGSYTF. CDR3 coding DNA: TGCAGTGCTAGTCCCCCAGGTTTGGGGTATGGTAGCTACACCTTC.

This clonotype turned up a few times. The CDR3 spells CASSQGPVPDTQYF. CDR3 in DNA: TGCGCCAGCAGCCAAGGACCCGTCCCAGATACGCAGTATTTT. The chain links TRBV4-3 to TRBJ2-3; D not certain. Trimming stripped 1 base from V and 4 bases from J, with 9 bases between. The CDR3 totals 14 residues. The germline gives CDR1 LGHNA, CDR2 YSLEER.

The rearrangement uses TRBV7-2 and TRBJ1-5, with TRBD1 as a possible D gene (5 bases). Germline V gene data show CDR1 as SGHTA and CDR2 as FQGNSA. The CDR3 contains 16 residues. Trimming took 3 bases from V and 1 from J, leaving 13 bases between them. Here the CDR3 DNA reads TGTGCCAGCAGCTTGGGAAGGGGATTGAGCAATCAGCCCCAGCATTTT. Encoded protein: CASSLGRGLSNQPQHF.

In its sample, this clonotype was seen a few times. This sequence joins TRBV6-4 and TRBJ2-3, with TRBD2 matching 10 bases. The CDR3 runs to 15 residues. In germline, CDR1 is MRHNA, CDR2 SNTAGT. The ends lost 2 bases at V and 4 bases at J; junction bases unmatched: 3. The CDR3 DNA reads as TGTGCCAGCAGTGACAGCGGGGGGGCCTCAGATACGCAGTATTTT. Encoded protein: CASSDSGGASDTQYF.

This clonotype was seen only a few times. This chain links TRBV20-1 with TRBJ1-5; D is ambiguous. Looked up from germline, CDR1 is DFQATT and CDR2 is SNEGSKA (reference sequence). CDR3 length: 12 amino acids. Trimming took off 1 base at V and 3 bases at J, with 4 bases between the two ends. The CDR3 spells CSARVPNQPQHF. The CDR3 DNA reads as TGCAGTGCTAGAGTTCCCAATCAGCCCCAGCATTTT.

CDR3 in amino acids: CASSPEGGSEAFF. In DNA form, the CDR3 reads TGTGCCAGCAGCCCTGAGGGGGGCAGTGAAGCTTTCTTT. The chain couples TRBV7-2 to TRBJ1-1, with D possibly TRBD1 on 6 matching bases. The CDR3 length is 13 residues. Germline CDR1 reads SGHTA; CDR2 reads FQGNSA. V was cut by 5 bases and J by 7 bases, with 14 bases left in between.

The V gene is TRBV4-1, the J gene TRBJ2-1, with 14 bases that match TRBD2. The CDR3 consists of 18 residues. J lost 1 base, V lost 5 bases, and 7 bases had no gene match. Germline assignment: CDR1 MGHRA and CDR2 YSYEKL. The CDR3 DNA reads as TGCGCCAGCAGCATACTCTGGACTAGCGGGGGGTCCTACAATGAGCAGTTCTTC. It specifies CASSILWTSGGSYNEQFF.

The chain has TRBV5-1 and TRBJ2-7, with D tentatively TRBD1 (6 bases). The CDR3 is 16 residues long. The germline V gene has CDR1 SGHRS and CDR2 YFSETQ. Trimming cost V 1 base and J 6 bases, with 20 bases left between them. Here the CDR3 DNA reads TGCGCCAGCAGCTTGCTAAGACCCGGGACAAAGAGCGAGCAGTACTTC. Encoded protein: CASSLLRPGTKSEQYF.

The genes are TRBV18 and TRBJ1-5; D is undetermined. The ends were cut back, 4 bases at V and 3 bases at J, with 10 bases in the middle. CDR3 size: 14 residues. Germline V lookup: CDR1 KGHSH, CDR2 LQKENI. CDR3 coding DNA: TGTGCCAGCTCACTACCTCAAATCAATCAGCCCCAGCATTTT. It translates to CASSLPQINQPQHF.

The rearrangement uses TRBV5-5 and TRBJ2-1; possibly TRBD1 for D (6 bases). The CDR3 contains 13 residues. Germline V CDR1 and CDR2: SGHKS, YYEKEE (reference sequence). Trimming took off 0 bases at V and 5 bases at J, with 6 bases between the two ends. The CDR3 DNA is TGTGCCAGCAGCTTGGACAGGGACAATGAGCAGTTCTTC. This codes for CASSLDRDNEQFF. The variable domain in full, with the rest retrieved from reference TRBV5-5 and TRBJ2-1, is DAGVTQSPTHLIKTRGQQVTLRCSPISGHKSVSWYQQVLGQGPQFIFQYYEKEERGRGNFPDRFSARQFPNYSSELNVNALLLGDSALYLCASSLDRDNEQFFGPGTRLTVL.

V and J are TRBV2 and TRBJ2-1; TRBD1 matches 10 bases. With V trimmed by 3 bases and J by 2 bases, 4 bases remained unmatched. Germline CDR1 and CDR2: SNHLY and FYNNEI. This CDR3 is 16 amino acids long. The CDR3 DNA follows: TGTGCCAGCAGTGACGGGACAGGGGTTACCTACAATGAGCAGTTCTTC. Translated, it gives CASSDGTGVTYNEQFF.

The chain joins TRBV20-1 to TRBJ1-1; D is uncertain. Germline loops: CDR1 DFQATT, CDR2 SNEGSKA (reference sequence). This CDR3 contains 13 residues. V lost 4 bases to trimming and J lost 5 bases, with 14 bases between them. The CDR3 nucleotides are TGCAGTGCTATTCTGAGAGGGTGGACTGAAGCTTTCTTT. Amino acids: CSAILRGWTEAFF.

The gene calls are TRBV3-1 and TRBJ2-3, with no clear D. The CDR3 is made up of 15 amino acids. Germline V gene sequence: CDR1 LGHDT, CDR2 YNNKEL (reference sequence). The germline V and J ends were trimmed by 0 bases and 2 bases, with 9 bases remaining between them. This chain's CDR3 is CASSQESLLTDTQYF. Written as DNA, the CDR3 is TGTGCCAGCAGCCAAGAGTCACTACTCACAGATACGCAGTATTTT.

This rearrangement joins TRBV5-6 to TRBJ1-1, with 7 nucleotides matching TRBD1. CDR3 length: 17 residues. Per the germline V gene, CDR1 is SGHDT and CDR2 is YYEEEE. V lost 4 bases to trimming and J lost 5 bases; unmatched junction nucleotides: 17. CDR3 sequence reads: CASSDHDREVFGTEAFF. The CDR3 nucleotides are TGTGCCAGCAGCGACCATGACAGGGAGGTATTCGGGACTGAAGCTTTCTTT. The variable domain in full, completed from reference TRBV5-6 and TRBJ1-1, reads DAGVTQSPTHLIKTRGQQVTLRCSPKSGHDTVSWYQQALGQGPQFIFQYYEEEERQRGNFPDRFSGHQFPNYSSELNVNALLLGDSALYLCASSDHDREVFGTEAFFGQGTRLTVV.

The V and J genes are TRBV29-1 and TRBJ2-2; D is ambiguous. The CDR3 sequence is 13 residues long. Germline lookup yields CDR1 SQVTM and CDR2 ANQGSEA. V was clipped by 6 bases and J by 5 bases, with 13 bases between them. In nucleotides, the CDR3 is TGCAGCGTCGACCCAGTAGGGACCGGGGAGCTGTTTTTT. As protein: CSVDPVGTGELFF.